Reported below is one TCR beta chain. Its target is not known. This entry belongs to a study of OX40 agonist ivuxolimab in advanced cancers. Overall study: Age averaged 60 years (range roughly 23 to 79), and more than 80% were male.

TCRdb keeps only in-frame clones here, not all; method: immunoSEQ multiplex PCR. The sample lists 10,000 to 15,000 clones; approximately 84% were seen once. The CDR3 consists of 15 residues. Losses at the gene ends were 8 bases for V and 1 base for J; bases not matched to a gene: 6. In germline, CDR1 is SEHNR, CDR2 FQNEAQ (reference sequence). Study-level points and caveats: At doses 0.1 to 3.0 mg/kg, CD4+ and CD8+ clones expanded.

The chain joins TRBV7-9 to TRBJ2-2, with 8 bases lining up with TRBD1. This sequence originates from an adult with an advanced solid tumor such as melanoma, head and neck, liver or kidney cancer. Material: CD4+ or CD8+ T cells sorted from blood, obtained in a trial of the OX40 agonist ivuxolimab. In nucleotides, the CDR3 is TGTGCCAGCCTGATACAGGGGGTGAACACCGGGGAGCTGTTTTTT. This translates into CASLIQGVNTGELFF.